A selection of T cell receptor beta chains follows, all from one sample in a study of blood T cells in healthy people across ages. MiXCR, run by TCRdb on the 5' RACE reads, gives a single entry per CDR3 protein. Of 780,000 or so distinct CDR3 sequences listed, about 25% are singletons. These data are also associated with another study on T cells of mothers and their children.

The sequencing sample was made of blood. These receptors came from a boy younger than 18 in good health. Each CDR3 is given with its conserved first and last residue. The order of the fields is V gene, J gene, CDR3 protein.

TRBV6-2/TRBV6-3	TRBJ2-1	CASRLTSGDSSYNEQFF
TRBV6-2/TRBV6-3	TRBJ1-5	CASSYLAGEVPQHF
TRBV6-5	TRBJ1-2	CASSPRTARENYGYTF
TRBV28	TRBJ1-2	CASSSTVGTGRVGYTF
TRBV4-1	TRBJ2-5	CASSRTSGTGETQYF
TRBV5-1	TRBJ2-5	CASSFPGLAEETQYF
TRBV7-9	TRBJ2-7	CASSLAGTQGSEQYF
TRBV20-1	TRBJ2-3	CSAVKGAPTDTQYF
TRBV3-1	TRBJ1-5	CASSRGTDYSNQPQHF
TRBV5-1	TRBJ2-1	CASSLDSLFVAPTYNEQFF
TRBV6-5	TRBJ1-2	CASSYDRTREGYTF
TRBV12-3/TRBV12-4	TRBJ2-5	CASSFNREYQETQYF
TRBV20-1	-	CSALGPGGYEQYF
TRBV20-1	TRBJ2-2	CSARVQSNTGELFF
TRBV6-1	TRBJ2-3	CASSAPGLAVMDGTDTQYF
TRBV11-2	TRBJ1-2	CASSQTGGNYGYTF
TRBV28	TRBJ1-1	CASSSPAGQNTEAFF
TRBV6-6	TRBJ2-7	CASRGTSGGPRSYEQYF
TRBV19	-	CASSMLAAYNEQFF
TRBV7-9	TRBJ1-1	CASSFGTGGDEAFF
TRBV9	-	CASCPTGLAPRTQYF
TRBV15	-	CATSRARGGLNEQFF
TRBV29-1	TRBJ1-5	CSVSGEDQPQHF
TRBV19	TRBJ1-2	CVSTNIRGGYTF
TRBV12-3/TRBV12-4	TRBJ1-5	CASTTGGASNQPQHF
TRBV7-9	TRBJ2-5	CASRDGPVETQYF
TRBV7-3	TRBJ2-1	CASSSFGYNEQFF
TRBV11-2	TRBJ2-7	CASSWTTGEDSYEQYF
TRBV24-1	TRBJ1-5	CATSDGLNQPQHF
TRBV5-1	TRBJ1-1	CASSIRQGLSNTEAFF
TRBV29-1	TRBJ2-2	CSVAGTSGAGELFF
TRBV20-1	TRBJ2-7	CSASWAGTYEQYF
TRBV7-8	-	CASSPERTGQNEQFF
TRBV5-1	TRBJ2-1	CASSSGGGREEQFF
TRBV7-9	TRBJ2-3	CASSLTRGSPSDTQYF